The T cell receptor beta chain described here comes from a study of control samples from healthy donors and cancer patients. Per the germline V gene, CDR1 is LNHNV and CDR2 is YYDKDF (reference sequence). V shed 8 bases and J shed 5 bases, with 13 bases lying between them. The CDR3 contains 14 residues. Produced via immunoSEQ multiplex PCR; TCRdb's table is partial and in-frame only. The sample lists around 100,000 clones; roughly nine tenths were seen once. What was sequenced was blood. The receptor was derived from a woman in her sixties or seventies in good health. The chain has TRBV15 and TRBJ1-6; D uncertain. The CDR3 bases are TGTGCCACCTCTATGGGCCGGAATAATTCACCCCTCCACTTT. It codes for CATSMGRNNSPLHF. The full variable domain, with the rest looked up from reference TRBV15 and TRBJ1-6, is DAMVIQNPRYQVTQFGKPVTLSCSQTLNHNVMYWYQQKSSQAPKLLFHYYDKDFNNEADTPDNFQSRRPNTSFCFLDIRSPGLGDTAMYLCATSMGRNNSPLHFGNGTRLTVT.